Listed here are 30 T cell receptor beta chains from one sample, sequenced in a study of PD-1 blockade in classical Hodgkin lymphoma. Every patient had relapsed following autologous stem cell transplantation, and cohorts differed in brentuximab vedotin exposure. The table came from immunoSEQ multiplex PCR; TCRdb's copy has only in-frame clones and leaves some out. The repertoire holds under 30,000 clones, with about two thirds as singletons. Sequenced here: peripheral blood mononuclear cells (PBMCs), sampled before the second cycle of nivolumab. These receptors were collected from a human donor with classical Hodgkin lymphoma.

This clone has only one observation. The V and J genes are TRBV7-9 and TRBJ1-2; possible D gene TRBD1, 5 bases. The germline gives CDR1 SEHNR, CDR2 FQNEAQ (reference sequence). The CDR3 totals 13 residues. The V end was cut by 2 bases, the J end by 4 bases, with 8 bases between. The CDR3 coding sequence is TGTGCCAGCAGCTTATCAGGGCCCTATGGCTACACCTTC. Amino acid sequence: CASSLSGPYGYTF.

The CDR3 sequence is CASSEAYDSVADTQYF. DNA of the CDR3: TGTGCCAGCAGTGAAGCCTACGATAGTGTCGCAGATACGCAGTATTTT. The V call is TRBV6-1, the J call TRBJ2-3; D is unclear. V was trimmed by 0 bases and J by 4 bases, leaving 14 bases between them. Germline CDR1 reads MNHNS; CDR2 reads SASEGT. This CDR3 has 16 amino acids.

This clone appeared a few times. The V and J genes are TRBV6-1 and TRBJ2-5, with D hard to call. The length of the CDR3 is 12 residues. Germline lookup yields CDR1 MNHNS and CDR2 SASEGT. V lost 7 bases to trimming and J lost 2 bases, with 8 bases between them. The CDR3 region has the DNA TGTGCCAGCATGCATAGTCAAGAGACCCAGTACTTC. It encodes CASMHSQETQYF.

This clone appeared a few times. This rearrangement joins TRBV2 to TRBJ1-2, with D unresolved. The CDR3 is 12 residues long. Germline CDR1 is SNHLY and CDR2 is FYNNEI. V shed 6 bases and J shed 4 bases, with 9 bases lying between them. The CDR3 DNA follows: TGTGCCAGCAGAGGCACCATCTATGGCTACACCTTC. Translation gives CASRGTIYGYTF.

The chain employs TRBV19 and TRBJ2-1; TRBD2 aligns across 14 bases. Trimming at V came to 5 bases and at J to 0 bases, leaving 9 bases not matched to a gene. The CDR3 sequence is 19 residues long. Germline assignment: CDR1 LNHDA and CDR2 SQIVND (reference sequence). The CDR3, as DNA: TGTGCCAGTAGTTTCTCGGGACTAGCGGGGGCATACTCCTACAATGAGCAGTTCTTC. It encodes CASSFSGLAGAYSYNEQFF.

This clone was seen a handful of times. This sequence joins TRBV5-6 and TRBJ2-5; D not certain. V lost 3 bases, J lost 2 bases, and 11 bases lay in between. The length of the CDR3 is 14 residues. CDR1 and CDR2 (germline): SGHDT, YYEEEE. The CDR3 spells CASSWSPLQETQYF. For the CDR3, the DNA is TGTGCCAGCAGCTGGTCCCCTTTGCAAGAGACCCAGTACTTC.

The J gene is TRBJ1-3, the V gene TRBV2; no firm D call. CDR3 size: 17 residues. Germline CDR1 is SNHLY and CDR2 is FYNNEI. The ends were cut back, 1 base at V and 0 bases at J, with 13 bases in the middle. CDR3 bases: TGTGCCAGCAGTGAAGGCCTTGTGTCAGTCTCTGGAAACACCATATATTTT. Amino acids: CASSEGLVSVSGNTIYF.

This chain links TRBV11-1 with TRBJ1-2, with a weak D call TRBD1 (6 bases). CDR3 length: 16 residues. Germline V CDR1 and CDR2: SGHAT, FQDESV (reference sequence). Trimming took 5 bases from V and 4 from J, leaving 20 bases between them. The CDR3 nucleotides read TGTGCCAGCAGCCTGTTGGGGGTTTCGGGGGCCTATGGCTACACCTTC. This gives the protein CASSLLGVSGAYGYTF.

CDR3 region: CASSSGALHYEQYF. For the CDR3, the DNA is TGTGCCAGCAGCTCAGGGGCCCTTCATTACGAGCAGTACTTC. The V and J genes are TRBV7-6 and TRBJ2-7, with D possibly matching TRBD1 (6 bases). The CDR3 totals 14 residues. V gave up 4 bases and J gave up 4 bases, with 14 bases separating them. The germline gives CDR1 SGHVS, CDR2 FNYEAQ.

This chain uses TRBV6-5 with TRBJ1-2; D call uncertain. Deletions cut 10 bases from V and 4 bases from J, with 22 bases between. This CDR3 region has 15 residues. CDR1 and CDR2 from the germline V gene are MNHEY and SVGAGI. The CDR3 region has the DNA TGTGCCACCTGCGCCTCAGGTGGGGAGGGCTATGGCTACACCTTC. This encodes CATCASGGEGYGYTF.

The V gene is TRBV7-9, the J gene TRBJ1-1; a weak D match, TRBD1 (5 bases). The V end was cut by 2 bases, the J end by 3 bases, with 10 bases between. The germline V gene has CDR1 SEHNR and CDR2 FQNEAQ (reference sequence). The CDR3 loop spans 14 amino acids. CDR3: CASSLIPRDTEAFF. The CDR3 DNA follows: TGTGCCAGCAGCTTAATACCCAGGGACACTGAAGCTTTCTTT.

The chain combines TRBV7-6 with TRBJ2-7, with D unresolved. The germline gives CDR1 SGHVS, CDR2 FNYEAQ. Between the trimmed V and J ends, which lost 0 bases and 0 bases, there was a span of 3 bases. The CDR3 length is 13 residues. This chain's CDR3 is CASSLAASYEQYF. DNA of the CDR3: TGTGCCAGCAGCTTAGCGGCCTCCTACGAGCAGTACTTC.

This sequence joins TRBV4-1 and TRBJ2-5; no clear D. Germline CDR1 and CDR2: MGHRA and YSYEKL. The CDR3 runs to 16 residues. V was cut by 1 base and J by 2 bases, with 14 bases left in between. In DNA form, the CDR3 reads TGCGCCAGCAGCCAAGTAAATCTGGGGTTTCAAGAGACCCAGTACTTC. Protein: CASSQVNLGFQETQYF.

The chain recombines TRBV11-2 with TRBJ1-3, with TRBD1 matching over 10 bases. The CDR3 is 14 residues long. Germline V gene sequence: CDR1 SGHAT, CDR2 FQNNGV. With 1 base clipped from V and 6 bases from J, the junction kept 0 bases outside the gene matches. This CDR3 reads CASSLGQGANTIYF. CDR3 coding DNA: TGTGCCAGCAGCTTAGGACAGGGGGCAAACACCATATATTTT.

V and J are TRBV5-1 and TRBJ2-2, with 11 positions matching TRBD2. CDR1 and CDR2 from the germline V gene are SGHRS and YFSETQ. J was trimmed by 1 base and V by 4 bases; bases with no gene match: 3. The CDR3 length is 16 residues. Here the CDR3 DNA reads TGCGCCAGCAGCACAGGGACTAGCGGGAACACCGGGGAGCTGTTTTTT. Its protein is CASSTGTSGNTGELFF.

The chain couples TRBV9 to TRBJ2-1, with D perhaps matching TRBD2 (6 bases). Germline V gives CDR1 SGDLS, CDR2 YYNGEE. Trimming stripped 0 bases from V and 0 bases from J, with 13 bases between. The CDR3 contains 17 residues. The CDR3 loop reads CASSVDGGASSYNEQFF. The DNA of the CDR3 is TGTGCCAGCAGCGTAGACGGAGGGGCTAGCTCCTACAATGAGCAGTTCTTC.

The genes are TRBV11-3 and TRBJ2-6; 8 nucleotides line up with TRBD1. From germline, CDR1 is SGHNT and CDR2 YENEEA. This CDR3 comprises 18 residues. The trim removed 1 base at V and 2 bases at J, leaving 7 bases unmatched. CDR3 loop: CASSLAQGASPGANVLTF. The CDR3 bases are TGTGCCAGCAGCTTAGCCCAGGGGGCGAGCCCTGGGGCCAACGTCCTGACTTTC.

V and J are TRBV4-3 and TRBJ2-7, with 8 bases aligning to TRBD1. Germline-derived CDR1 and CDR2 are LGHNA and YSLEER. The CDR3 spans 15 residues. After removal of 1 base from V and 3 bases from J, the junction contained 5 bases not matched to a gene. DNA of the CDR3: TGCGCCAGCAGCCAAGTTTTCGGGACAGGCTACGAGCAGTACTTC. Its translation is CASSQVFGTGYEQYF.

The V gene is TRBV5-1, the J gene TRBJ2-3, with D hard to call. Per the germline V gene, CDR1 is SGHRS and CDR2 is YFSETQ. This CDR3 is built from 14 residues. V was cut by 0 bases and J by 2 bases, with 7 bases left in between. In DNA form, the CDR3 reads TGCGCCAGCAGCTTGGCGGATTTCACAGATACGCAGTATTTT. Protein sequence: CASSLADFTDTQYF.

This clone is medium-sized. The chain employs TRBV7-2 and TRBJ2-7; D may be TRBD1 (5 bases). CDR3 length: 15 residues. The V end lost 5 bases, the J end lost 3 bases, and 17 bases lay between the germline ends. Germline assignment: CDR1 SGHTA and CDR2 FQGNSA. The chain's CDR3 is CASSPSGPIYYEQYF. In DNA, the CDR3 is TGTGCCAGCAGCCCATCAGGGCCCATATACTACGAGCAGTACTTC.

V is TRBV7-8 and J is TRBJ2-7; TRBD1 aligns across 7 bases. Per germline, CDR1 SGHVS and CDR2 FQNEAQ. The CDR3 extends over 15 amino acids. Germline trimming cut 6 bases from V and 7 bases from J; bases unmatched to any gene: 15. The CDR3 region is CASRPRGTALWEQYF. CDR3 in DNA: TGTGCCAGCAGACCCCGAGGGACAGCTCTTTGGGAGCAGTACTTC. The complete variable domain, with remaining parts taken from reference TRBV7-8 and TRBJ2-7, reads GAGVSQSPRYKVAKRGQDVALRCDPISGHVSLFWYQQALGQGPEFLTYFQNEAQLDKSGLPSDRFFAERPEGSVSTLKIQRTQQEDSAVYLCASRPRGTALWEQYFGPGTRLTVT.

This chain uses TRBV6-6 with TRBJ2-7, with D tentatively TRBD2 (6 bases). Trimming pared 6 bases from V and 2 bases from J, leaving 14 bases between. Per the germline V gene, CDR1 is MNHNY and CDR2 is SVGAGI (reference sequence). This CDR3 region has 14 residues. CDR3 coding DNA: TGTGCCAGCAGGGGAGGCAGTTGGACCTACGAGCAGTACTTC. It specifies CASRGGSWTYEQYF.

The chain recombines TRBV20-1 with TRBJ1-1; no reliable D call. CDR3 length: 11 amino acids. Germline V CDR1 and CDR2: DFQATT, SNEGSKA (reference sequence). Between the trimmed V and J ends, which lost 3 bases and 6 bases, there was a span of 8 bases. CDR3 in amino acids: CSASNGPEAFF. The CDR3 bases are TGCAGTGCTAGCAACGGGCCTGAAGCTTTCTTT.

This chain uses TRBV19 with TRBJ2-5; D might be TRBD2 (7 bases). The CDR3 is 18 amino acids. CDR1 and CDR2 (germline): LNHDA, SQIVND (reference sequence). V dropped 6 bases and J dropped 1 base, with 24 bases sitting between them. CDR3 DNA sequence: TGTGCCAGTAGGCCAAATGACTGGGGGGGGCGCACCCAAGAGACCCAGTACTTC. As protein: CASRPNDWGGRTQETQYF.

J is TRBJ1-1 and V is TRBV11-3, with D possibly TRBD1 on 5 matching bases. CDR1 is SGHNT and CDR2 is YENEEA in the germline V gene. V was cut by 0 bases and J by 3 bases, with 14 bases left in between. CDR3 length equals 16 residues. The CDR3, as DNA: TGTGCCAGCAGCTTAGAATTCCGGGGAGGGGACACTGAAGCTTTCTTT. Translated: CASSLEFRGGDTEAFF.

The chain carries TRBV4-2 and TRBJ1-1, with 11 positions matching TRBD1. CDR3 length: 17 residues. Germline values: CDR1 LGHNA, CDR2 YNFKEQ. Germline trimming cut 4 bases from V and 0 bases from J; bases unmatched to any gene: 7. The CDR3 coding sequence is TGTGCCAGCAGCCGTCCGGGACAGGGGGGCTTGAACACTGAAGCTTTCTTT. It encodes CASSRPGQGGLNTEAFF.

The rearrangement links TRBV10-3 to TRBJ1-5; no clear D. The V end was cut by 2 bases, the J end by 9 bases, with 8 bases between. CDR3 size: 12 residues. Germline lookup yields CDR1 ENHRY and CDR2 SYGVKD. CDR3 coding DNA: TGTGCCATCAGTGAGCGGGGTTGGCCCCAGCATTTT. This gives the protein CAISERGWPQHF.

This chain uses TRBV19 with TRBJ2-5; D not resolved. Germline V gene lookup returns CDR1 LNHDA and CDR2 SQIVND (reference sequence). Between the trimmed V and J ends, which lost 2 bases and 1 base, there was a span of 11 bases. The CDR3 has 15 amino acids. Written as DNA, the CDR3 is TGTGCCAGTAGTATATCCCCCCAGAGCCAAGAGACCCAGTACTTC. Translating gives CASSISPQSQETQYF.

In its sample, this clone was seen a few times. This chain uses TRBV2 with TRBJ1-1, with a tentative D call TRBD1 (6 bases). V gave up 5 bases and J gave up 0 bases, with 10 bases separating them. Germline loops: CDR1 SNHLY, CDR2 FYNNEI. The CDR3 totals 14 residues. CDR3 residues: CASSKGQLNTEAFF. The CDR3, as DNA: TGTGCCAGCAGTAAAGGACAGTTGAACACTGAAGCTTTCTTT. Variable domain in full (rest from reference TRBV2 and TRBJ1-1): EPEVTQTPSHQVTQMGQEVILRCVPISNHLYFYWYRQILGQKVEFLVSFYNNEISEKSEIFDDQFSVERPDGSNFTLKIRSTKLEDSAMYFCASSKGQLNTEAFFGQGTRLTVV.

The genes are TRBV5-4 and TRBJ1-2, with 10 positions matching TRBD1. This CDR3 is 14 amino acids long. After removal of 5 bases from V and 7 bases from J, the junction contained 8 bases not matched to a gene. Germline CDR1 SGHNT, CDR2 YYREEE (reference sequence). CDR3 DNA: TGTGCCAGCAGGTTGACAGGGGGCGACTTTGGCTACACCTTC. It codes for CASRLTGGDFGYTF.